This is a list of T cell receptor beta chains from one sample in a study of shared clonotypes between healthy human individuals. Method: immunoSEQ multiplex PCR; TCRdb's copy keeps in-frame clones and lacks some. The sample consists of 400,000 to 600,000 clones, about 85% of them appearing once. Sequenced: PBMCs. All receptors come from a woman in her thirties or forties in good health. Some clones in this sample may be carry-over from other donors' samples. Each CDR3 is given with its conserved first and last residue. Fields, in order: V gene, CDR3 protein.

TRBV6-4 CASTQGAYTF
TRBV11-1 CASSFWEGMNTEAFF
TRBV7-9 CASSPVGGRETQYF
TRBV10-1 CASSESGGGDATNEKLFF
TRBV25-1 CASSGYGQGANYGYTF
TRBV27 CASSLSGQTTGELFF
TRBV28 CASKTYSGSSYNEQFF
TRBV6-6 CASSSHSDRTDTQYF
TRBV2 CASSEDGQGGDTQYF
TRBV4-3 CASSQDGSSGSNEQFF
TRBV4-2 CASSPSEPGTDTQYF
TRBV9 CASSVRGRTDTQYF
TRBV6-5 CASSQTPTVGGYTF
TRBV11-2 CASSLTREEQYF
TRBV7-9 CASSLGTSGRAADTQYF
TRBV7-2 CASRNGWPSYNEQFF
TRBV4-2 CASSQVRQGTGELFF
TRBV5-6 CASSPSGLVPDTQYF
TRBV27 CASGARHKNTEAFF
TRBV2 CAILSRGGNNGQFF
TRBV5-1 CASSLVGTGTQETQYF
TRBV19 CASSFHTGELFF
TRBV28 CASSLRGAGDQPQHF
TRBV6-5 CASSLRGPGYGYTF
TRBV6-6 CASRQTERNEQYF
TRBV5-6 CASSSTSGAYEQYF
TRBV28 CASSSPQGEKLFF
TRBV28 CASRLALSSYEQYF